This T cell receptor beta chain originates from a study of blood T cell repertoires in COVID-19. As for the study in general: COVID-19 samples, acute and convalescent, were from the United States, Italy and Spain. PBMCs, B-cell-depleted T cells, or T cells were the source of the cDNA or gDNA that made up the material.

Under the authors' procedure: Cell counts per sample came from amplifying reference gene primers. Only in-frame clones appear in the TCRdb table, and some are missing; sequencing was by immunoSEQ multiplex PCR. V and J calls and clone size are as listed in that table; D and trimming were resolved from the DNA. This repertoire shows 8,500 to 14,000 clones, approximately 88% found once; its top ten account for 11%. Looked up from germline, CDR1 is SGHRS and CDR2 is YFSETQ. CDR3 length equals 13 residues. Between the trimmed V and J ends, which lost 4 bases and 5 bases, there was a span of 10 bases. The sequenced material came from peripheral blood. The J gene is TRBJ1-5, the V gene TRBV5-1; D possibly corresponds to TRBD1 (5 bases). This receptor was taken from a human donor in a cohort sampled during active COVID-19. Here the CDR3 reads CASSHRGDQPQHF. CDR3 sequence (DNA): TGCGCCAGCAGCCACCGGGGGGATCAGCCCCAGCATTTT. Together with reference TRBV5-1 and TRBJ1-5, the CDR3 gives the full variable domain: KAGVTQTPRYLIKTRGQQVTLSCSPISGHRSVSWYQQTPGQGLQFLFEYFSETQRNKGNFPGRFSGRQFSNSRSEMNVSTLELGDSALYLCASSHRGDQPQHFGDGTRLSIL.